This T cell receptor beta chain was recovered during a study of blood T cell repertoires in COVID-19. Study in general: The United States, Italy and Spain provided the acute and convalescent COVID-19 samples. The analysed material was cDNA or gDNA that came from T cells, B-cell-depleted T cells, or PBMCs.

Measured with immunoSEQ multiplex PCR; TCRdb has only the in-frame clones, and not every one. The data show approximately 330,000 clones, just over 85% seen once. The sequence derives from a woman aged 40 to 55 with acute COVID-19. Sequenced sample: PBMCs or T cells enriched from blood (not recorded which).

The CDR3 DNA sequence: TGTGCCAGCAGCGTAGCAGGGGCCGCGGATACCGGGGAGCTGTTTTTT. Translated, it gives CASSVAGAADTGELFF. This chain joins TRBV9 and TRBJ2-2; D might be TRBD1 (6 bases). Per the germline V gene, CDR1 is SGDLS and CDR2 is YYNGEE. This CDR3 spans 16 amino acids. V was shortened by 0 bases and J by 5 bases, with 14 bases between the two germline ends.